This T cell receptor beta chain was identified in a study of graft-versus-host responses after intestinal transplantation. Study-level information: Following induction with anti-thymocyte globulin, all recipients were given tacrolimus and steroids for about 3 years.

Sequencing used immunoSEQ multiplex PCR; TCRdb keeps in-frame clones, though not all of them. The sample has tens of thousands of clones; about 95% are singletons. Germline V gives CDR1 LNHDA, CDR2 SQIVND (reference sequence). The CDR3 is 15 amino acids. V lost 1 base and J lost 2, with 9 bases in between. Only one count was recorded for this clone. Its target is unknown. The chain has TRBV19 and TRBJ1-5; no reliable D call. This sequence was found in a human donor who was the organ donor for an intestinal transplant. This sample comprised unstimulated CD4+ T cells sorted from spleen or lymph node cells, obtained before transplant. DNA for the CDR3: TGTGCCAGTAGTATAGGAGGGCGGCGCAATCAGCCCCAGCATTTT. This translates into CASSIGGRRNQPQHF. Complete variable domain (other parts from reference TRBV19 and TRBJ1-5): DGGITQSPKYLFRKEGQNVTLSCEQNLNHDAMYWYRQDPGQGLRLIYYSQIVNDFQKGDIAEGYSVSREKKESFPLTVTSAQKNPTAFYLCASSIGGRRNQPQHFGDGTRLSIL.